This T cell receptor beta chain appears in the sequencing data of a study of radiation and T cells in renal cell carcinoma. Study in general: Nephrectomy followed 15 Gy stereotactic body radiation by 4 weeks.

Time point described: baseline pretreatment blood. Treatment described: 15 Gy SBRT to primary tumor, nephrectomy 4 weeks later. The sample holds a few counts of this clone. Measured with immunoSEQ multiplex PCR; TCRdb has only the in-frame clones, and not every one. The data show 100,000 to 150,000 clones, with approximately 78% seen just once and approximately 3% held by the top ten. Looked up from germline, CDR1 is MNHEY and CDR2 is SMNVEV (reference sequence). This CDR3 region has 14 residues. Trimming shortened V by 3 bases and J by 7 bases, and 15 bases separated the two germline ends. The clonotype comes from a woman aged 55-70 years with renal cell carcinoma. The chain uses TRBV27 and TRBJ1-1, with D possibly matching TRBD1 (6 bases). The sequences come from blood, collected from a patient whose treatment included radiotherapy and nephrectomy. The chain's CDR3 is CASSFQTGNDEAFF. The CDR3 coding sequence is TGTGCCAGCAGTTTCCAAACAGGGAATGATGAAGCTTTCTTT.